The clone carrying this T cell receptor beta chain was picked up many times. The data stem from a study of early T cells in non-severe SARS-CoV-2 infection. V was cut by 8 bases and J by 3 bases, with 16 bases left in between. The CDR3 length is 14 residues. Researchers attached unique molecular identifiers to individual cDNA molecules. MiXCR was run by TCRdb on the 5' RACE reads, yielding one entry per CDR3 protein. Here the sample spans tens of thousands of distinct CDR3 sequences, roughly 13% being singletons. The V and J genes are TRBV12-3 or TRBV12-4 and TRBJ1-2; D unresolved. The source of this sequence is an adult who was a healthcare worker with PCR-confirmed SARS-CoV-2 infection or an uninfected control (not recorded which). The sequenced sample consisted of whole blood. CDR3 residues: CASSIGGLDYGYTF. The DNA of the CDR3 is TGTGCCAGCTCCATTGGAGGGCTCGACTATGGCTACACCTTC.